A selection of T cell receptor beta chains follows, all from one sample in a study of T cells after yellow fever vaccination. Via MiXCR, TCRdb re-called the 5' RACE reads, giving one row per CDR3 protein. Of around 140,000 distinct CDR3 sequences listed, about 7.7% are singletons. The specimen was CD4+ T cells sorted from PBMCs, collected 5 days after the yellow fever booster vaccination. Receptors originate from a young man who received the YFV17D yellow fever vaccine. Each CDR3 is given without its conserved first and last residue. The size of a clone is reported for some rows only, either as once, few or many, or as a class for expanded clones.

TRBV7-3,many,TRBJ2-3,ASSITRVDTQY
TRBV7-2,NA,TRBJ2-7,GSSQQGGYSYEQY
TRBV12-3/TRBV12-4,many,TRBJ2-7,ASSPRETYEQY
TRBV6-2/TRBV6-3,many,TRBJ2-1,ASSYWSGGLVNEQF
TRBV20-1,many,TRBJ2-3,SARGPGAFDTQY
TRBV28,many,TRBJ2-1,ASSLPKTLGTKVL
TRBV20-1,many,TRBJ2-1,SASGGKAGPYNEQF
TRBV11-2,NA,TRBJ2-6,ASRVWGGRSGANVLT
TRBV10-3,many,TRBJ2-2,AISERGGNTGELF
TRBV4-3,many,TRBJ2-5,ASSQEVGNQETQY
TRBV12-3/TRBV12-4,few,TRBJ2-7,ASRPSGVGDYEQY
TRBV30,many,TRBJ1-2,AWSANRVPLN
TRBV6-5,many,TRBJ1-5,ASSQGGSWH
TRBV7-2,many,TRBJ2-5,ASSFQRGGQETQY
TRBV28,many,TRBJ2-7,ASTSGTGVYEQY
TRBV12-3/TRBV12-4,few,TRBJ1-2,ASSRDRGWKMGYT
TRBV14,many,TRBJ2-3,ASSQENVQY
TRBV5-1,many,TRBJ2-1,ASSLGNLGNEQF
TRBV20-1,many,TRBJ1-2,SARDTGGGYGYT
TRBV9,many,TRBJ2-1,ASSFRLAGEQF
TRBV9,many,TRBJ2-1,ASSPWTSGRAERNEQF
TRBV5-1,many,TRBJ2-7,ASSFQGNPYEQY
TRBV18,many,TRBJ2-4,ASSPFGGTKNIQY
TRBV6-4,NA,TRBJ1-5,ASSGGQGAHQPQH
TRBV5-1,many,TRBJ1-1,ASSLGTENTEAF
TRBV4-2,many,TRBJ2-2,ASSQATLGTGELF
TRBV5-1,many,TRBJ2-4,ASSAPGQGAKNIQY
TRBV20-1,NA,TRBJ2-2,SARSLADNTWELF
TRBV29-1,many,TRBJ1-3,SVVGSGAGNTIY
TRBV11-2,many,TRBJ2-2,ASKREHNTGELF
TRBV10-3,many,TRBJ2-2,AIRNRDGQSGGELF
TRBV19,many,TRBJ2-1,ASSILPTLGEQF
TRBV10-3,many,TRBJ2-6,AIRNSDSGANVLT
TRBV3-1,many,TRBJ2-7,ASSHSGGEQY
TRBV5-5,many,TRBJ2-1,ASSFSTSGSYNEQF
TRBV20-1,few,TRBJ2-1,SASPGGGVNEQF
TRBV7-2,many,TRBJ2-7,ASQGASGRVVEQY
TRBV12-3/TRBV12-4,many,TRBJ2-7,ASSRFSGPSYEQY
TRBV5-5,many,TRBJ1-6,ASSLRTSLSPLH
TRBV27,many,TRBJ2-3,ASSFSHTQY
TRBV6-5,many,TRBJ2-3,ASSPGTGTTDTQY